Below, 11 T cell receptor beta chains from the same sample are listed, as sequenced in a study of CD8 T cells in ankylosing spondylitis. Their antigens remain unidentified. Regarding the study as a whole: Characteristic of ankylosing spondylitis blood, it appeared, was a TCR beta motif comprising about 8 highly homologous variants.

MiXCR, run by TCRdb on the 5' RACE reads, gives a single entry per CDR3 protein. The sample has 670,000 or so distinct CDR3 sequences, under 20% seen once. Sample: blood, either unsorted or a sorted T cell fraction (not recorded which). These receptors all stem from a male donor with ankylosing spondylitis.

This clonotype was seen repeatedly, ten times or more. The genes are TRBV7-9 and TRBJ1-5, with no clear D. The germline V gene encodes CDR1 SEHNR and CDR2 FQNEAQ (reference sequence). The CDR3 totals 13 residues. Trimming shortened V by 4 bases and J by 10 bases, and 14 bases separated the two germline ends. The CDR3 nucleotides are TGTGCCAGCAGCTCCTCCGGGGAACGTCCCCAGCATTTT. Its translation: CASSSSGERPQHF.

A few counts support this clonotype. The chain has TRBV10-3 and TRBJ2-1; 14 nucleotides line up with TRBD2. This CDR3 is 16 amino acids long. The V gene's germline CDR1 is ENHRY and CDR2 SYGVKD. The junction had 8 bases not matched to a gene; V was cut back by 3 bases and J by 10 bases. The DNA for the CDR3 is TGTGCCATCAGTGACCCTGGACTAGCGGGAGGTCGGGAGCAGTTCTTC. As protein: CAISDPGLAGGREQFF.

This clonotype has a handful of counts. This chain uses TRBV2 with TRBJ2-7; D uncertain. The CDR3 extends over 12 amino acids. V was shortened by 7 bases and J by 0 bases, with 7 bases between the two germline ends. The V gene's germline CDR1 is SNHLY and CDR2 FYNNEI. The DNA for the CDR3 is TGTGCCAGCACCACCCCCTCCTACGAGCAGTACTTC. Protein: CASTTPSYEQYF. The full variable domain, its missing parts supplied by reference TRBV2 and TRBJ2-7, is EPEVTQTPSHQVTQMGQEVILRCVPISNHLYFYWYRQILGQKVEFLVSFYNNEISEKSEIFDDQFSVERPDGSNFTLKIRSTKLEDSAMYFCASTTPSYEQYFGPGTRLTVT.

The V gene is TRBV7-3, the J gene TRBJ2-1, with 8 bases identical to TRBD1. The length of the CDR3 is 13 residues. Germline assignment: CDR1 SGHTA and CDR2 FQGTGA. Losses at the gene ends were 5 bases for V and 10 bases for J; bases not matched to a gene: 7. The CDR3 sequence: CASSMDRADEQFF. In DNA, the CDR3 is TGTGCCAGCAGCATGGACAGGGCAGACGAGCAGTTCTTC.

This CDR3 is CASSETGAGFTEAFF. The CDR3, as DNA: TGTGCCAGCAGTGAAACGGGGGCTGGGTTCACTGAAGCTTTCTTT. The chain employs TRBV2 and TRBJ1-1, with D perhaps TRBD1 (6 bases). The CDR3 extends over 15 amino acids. The germline gives CDR1 SNHLY, CDR2 FYNNEI. Trimming stripped 2 bases from V and 4 bases from J, with 14 bases between.

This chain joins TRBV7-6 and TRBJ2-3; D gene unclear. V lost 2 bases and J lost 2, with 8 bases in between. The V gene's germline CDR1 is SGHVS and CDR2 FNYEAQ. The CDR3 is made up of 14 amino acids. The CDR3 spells CASSLRVDTDTQYF. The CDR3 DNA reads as TGTGCCAGCAGCTTACGAGTCGACACAGATACGCAGTATTTT.

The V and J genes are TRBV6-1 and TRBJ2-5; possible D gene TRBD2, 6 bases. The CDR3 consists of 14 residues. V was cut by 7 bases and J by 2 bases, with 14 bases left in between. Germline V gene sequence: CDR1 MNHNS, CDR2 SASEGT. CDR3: CASTGWGVQETQYF. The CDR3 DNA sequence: TGTGCCAGCACCGGGTGGGGGGTACAAGAGACCCAGTACTTC.

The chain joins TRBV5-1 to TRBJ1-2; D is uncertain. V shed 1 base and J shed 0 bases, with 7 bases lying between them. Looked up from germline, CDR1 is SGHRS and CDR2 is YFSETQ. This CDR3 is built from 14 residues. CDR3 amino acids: CASSLTSANYGYTF. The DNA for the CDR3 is TGCGCCAGCAGCTTGACATCCGCTAACTATGGCTACACCTTC.

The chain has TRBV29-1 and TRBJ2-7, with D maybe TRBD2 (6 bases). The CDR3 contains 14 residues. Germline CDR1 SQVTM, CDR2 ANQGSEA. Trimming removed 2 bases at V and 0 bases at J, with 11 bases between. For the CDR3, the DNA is TGCAGCGTTGAAACGCGGGGTTCCTCCTACGAGCAGTACTTC. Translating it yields CSVETRGSSYEQYF.

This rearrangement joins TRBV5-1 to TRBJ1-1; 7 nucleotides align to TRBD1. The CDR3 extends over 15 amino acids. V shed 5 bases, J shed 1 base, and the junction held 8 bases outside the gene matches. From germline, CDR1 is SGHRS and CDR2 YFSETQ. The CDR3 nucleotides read TGCGCCAGCAGGCAACGGACAGGACCGAACACTGAAGCTTTCTTT. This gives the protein CASRQRTGPNTEAFF.

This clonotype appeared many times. DNA of the CDR3: TGCAGTGCTACCCACGGACAGGGTGGTAGCTCACCCCTCCACTTT. Its translation: CSATHGQGGSSPLHF. The rearrangement links TRBV20-1 to TRBJ1-6, with 8 nucleotides matching TRBD1. J gave up 10 bases and V 4 bases, and 12 bases lay outside the gene matches. The CDR3 totals 15 residues. Germline V gene data show CDR1 as DFQATT and CDR2 as SNEGSKA (reference sequence).